Below are 29 T cell receptor beta chains sequenced from a single sample in a study of blood T cell repertoires in COVID-19. Repertoires were generated with immunoSEQ multiplex PCR, while TCRdb's copy carries only in-frame clones and drops some. The sample contains a few hundred thousand clones, 70% to 90% of which appear only once. The sequencing input was PBMCs or T cells enriched from blood (not recorded which). All receptors come from a man aged 25 to 40 who had recovered from COVID-19.

The chain combines TRBV5-1 with TRBJ2-3; 10 bases are a match to TRBD2. This CDR3 comprises 17 residues. Germline V gene sequence: CDR1 SGHRS, CDR2 YFSETQ. V lost 1 base and J lost 0; bases outside the gene matches: 5. The CDR3 DNA follows: TGCGCCAGCAGCTTGATGATTAGCGGGAGGAGCACAGATACGCAGTATTTT. It codes for CASSLMISGRSTDTQYF.

The chain carries TRBV5-4 and TRBJ2-2; 8 bases line up with TRBD1. The germline V gene has CDR1 SGHNT and CDR2 YYREEE (reference sequence). The V gene end was trimmed by 2 bases and the J gene end by 7 bases; junction bases not matched to a gene: 7. The CDR3 contains 15 residues. CDR3 loop: CASSFLQGAGGELFF. In DNA form, the CDR3 reads TGTGCCAGCAGCTTCCTTCAGGGGGCCGGCGGGGAGCTGTTTTTT. Complete variable domain (other parts from reference TRBV5-4 and TRBJ2-2): ETGVTQSPTHLIKTRGQQVTLRCSSQSGHNTVSWYQQALGQGPQFIFQYYREEENGRGNFPPRFSGLQFPNYSSELNVNALELDDSALYLCASSFLQGAGGELFFGEGSRLTVL.

The chain uses TRBV5-4 and TRBJ2-5, with D perhaps matching TRBD1 (7 bases). The CDR3 runs to 14 residues. Germline-derived CDR1 and CDR2 are SGHNT and YYREEE (reference sequence). V lost 4 bases, J lost 3 bases, and 13 bases lay in between. In DNA form, the CDR3 reads TGTGCCAGCAGCGCAGGGGGAGGTAAAGAGACCCAGTACTTC. Its translation is CASSAGGGKETQYF.

CDR3 in DNA: TGTGCCAGCAGCGAGCGGACAGGGGGAGAGACCCAGTACTTC. Its protein product is CASSERTGGETQYF. The rearrangement joins TRBV7-2 to TRBJ2-5, with 10 bases fitting TRBD1. Germline CDR1 and CDR2: SGHTA and FQGNSA. The CDR3 spans 14 residues. After removal of 5 bases from V and 4 bases from J, the junction contained 4 bases not matched to a gene.

This clone was seen only once. This chain links TRBV2 with TRBJ2-2; D call uncertain. The CDR3 totals 13 residues. Germline values: CDR1 SNHLY, CDR2 FYNNEI. V was cut by 7 bases and J by 3 bases, with 9 bases left in between. This CDR3 is CASIREDTGELFF. For the CDR3, the DNA is TGTGCCAGCATTCGTGAGGACACCGGGGAGCTGTTTTTT.

The chain combines TRBV6-6 with TRBJ2-6; D ambiguous. Germline V CDR1 and CDR2: MNHNY, SVGAGI (reference sequence). CDR3 length: 13 residues. The CDR3 nucleotides are TGTGGCGTCAGGCACCCTGGGGCCAACGTCCTGACTTTC. Protein sequence: CGVRHPGANVLTF.

A few counts support this clone. The CDR3 DNA sequence: TGTGCCAGCACTAAGGAGGTACAGGGTAGTGGCGGGGAGCTGTTTTTT. This codes for CASTKEVQGSGGELFF. This sequence joins TRBV2 and TRBJ2-2, with a possible D match to TRBD1 (6 bases). V gave up 7 bases and J gave up 7 bases, with 22 bases separating them. The CDR3 contains 16 residues. Germline CDR1 is SNHLY and CDR2 is FYNNEI.

V is TRBV30 and J is TRBJ1-2; no firm D call. Germline assignment: CDR1 GTSNPN and CDR2 SVGIG (reference sequence). V lost 0 bases and J 2 bases, leaving 7 bases between the germline ends. This CDR3 contains 13 residues. For the CDR3, the DNA is TGTGCCTGGAGTGTGGCTTCCAACTATGGCTACACCTTC. Translating gives CAWSVASNYGYTF.

The V and J genes are TRBV3-1 (or the pseudogene TRBV3-2) and TRBJ1-2; D not certain. CDR1 is LGHDT and CDR2 is YNNKEL in the germline V gene (reference sequence). Trimming left V 1 base short and J 6 bases short, with 12 bases between. The length of the CDR3 is 14 residues. This chain's CDR3 is CASSQASGFDGYTF. CDR3 DNA: TGTGCCAGCAGCCAAGCCTCGGGGTTCGATGGCTACACCTTC.

This chain connects TRBV2 to TRBJ1-2, with TRBD1 identical over 10 bases. CDR1 and CDR2 (germline): SNHLY, FYNNEI. The trim removed 7 bases at V and 7 bases at J, leaving 9 bases unmatched. This CDR3 comprises 14 residues. The CDR3 spells CASNRLTGGGGYTF. The CDR3 nucleotides are TGTGCCAGCAACCGACTGACAGGGGGCGGTGGCTACACCTTC.

This sequence joins TRBV19 and TRBJ1-5; D may be TRBD1 (6 bases). Germline V CDR1 and CDR2: LNHDA, SQIVND (reference sequence). Between the trimmed V and J ends, which lost 1 base and 7 bases, there was a span of 14 bases. CDR3 length equals 15 residues. The CDR3 sequence is CASSIGGGRGQPQHF. For the CDR3, the DNA is TGTGCCAGTAGTATAGGGGGGGGCCGGGGGCAGCCCCAGCATTTT.

The rearrangement links TRBV4-1 to TRBJ1-2; D may be TRBD1 (5 bases). The germline V gene has CDR1 MGHRA and CDR2 YSYEKL. The V end lost 4 bases, the J end lost 2 bases, and 11 bases lay between the germline ends. The CDR3 is 14 amino acids. Here the CDR3 reads CASSLGGRNYGYTF. For the CDR3, the DNA is TGCGCCAGCAGCCTCGGGGGGAGGAACTATGGCTACACCTTC.

V and J are TRBV19 and TRBJ1-1; weak D call: TRBD1 (5 bases). Trimming removed 5 bases from V and 5 bases from J, with 15 bases in between. This CDR3 spans 14 amino acids. CDR1 and CDR2 (germline): LNHDA, SQIVND (reference sequence). CDR3 sequence reads: CASSPGATRTEAFF. In DNA, the CDR3 is TGTGCCAGTAGTCCTGGGGCCACAAGAACTGAAGCTTTCTTT.

J is TRBJ1-6 and V is TRBV7-3, with D unclear. Trimming stripped 7 bases from V and 9 bases from J, with 10 bases between. The CDR3 has 12 amino acids. Per germline, CDR1 SGHTA and CDR2 FQGTGA. The DNA of the CDR3 is TGTGCCAGCACCTTCCCCGGTTCACCCCTCCACTTT. Translating it yields CASTFPGSPLHF.

The rearrangement joins TRBV3-1 (or the pseudogene TRBV3-2) to TRBJ1-6; 12 bases map to TRBD1. Germline-derived CDR1 and CDR2 are LGHDT and YNNKEL (reference sequence). Trimming cost V 2 bases and J 9 bases; bases outside gene matches: 8. The CDR3 runs to 17 residues. This CDR3 reads CASSQPGTGGISSPLHF. The CDR3 coding sequence is TGTGCCAGCAGCCAACCTGGGACAGGGGGCATTTCTTCACCCCTCCACTTT.

The chain has TRBV2 and TRBJ1-5; weak D call: TRBD1 (5 bases). Per the germline V gene, CDR1 is SNHLY and CDR2 is FYNNEI. V was trimmed by 4 bases and J by 2 bases, leaving 9 bases between them. This CDR3 contains 14 residues. The CDR3 loop is CASSGWGGNQPQHF. In DNA, the CDR3 is TGTGCCAGCAGTGGGTGGGGGGGCAATCAGCCCCAGCATTTT. The entire variable domain, with the rest obtained from reference TRBV2 and TRBJ1-5, is as follows: EPEVTQTPSHQVTQMGQEVILRCVPISNHLYFYWYRQILGQKVEFLVSFYNNEISEKSEIFDDQFSVERPDGSNFTLKIRSTKLEDSAMYFCASSGWGGNQPQHFGDGTRLSIL.

This sequence joins TRBV6-1 and TRBJ2-7; 7 nucleotides line up with TRBD1. CDR3 length: 16 amino acids. Germline-derived CDR1 and CDR2 are MNHNS and SASEGT. The V gene end was trimmed by 3 bases and the J gene end by 5 bases; junction bases not matched to a gene: 13. CDR3 bases: TGTGCCAGCAGTGAGTTCGAGAGGCAGGGGGTAGACGAGCAGTACTTC. The encoded protein is CASSEFERQGVDEQYF.

This chain joins TRBV19 and TRBJ1-6; 11 bases map to TRBD1. The length of the CDR3 is 16 residues. The germline V gene has CDR1 LNHDA and CDR2 SQIVND (reference sequence). V lost 3 bases, J lost 9 bases, and 7 bases stayed unmatched. Here the CDR3 reads CASSISGTGGASPLHF. The CDR3 DNA reads as TGTGCCAGTAGTATTTCCGGGACAGGGGGTGCTTCACCCCTCCACTTT.

The chain uses TRBV18 and TRBJ2-3, with D possibly TRBD2 on 6 matching bases. Trimming took 3 bases from V and 10 from J, leaving 23 bases between them. The CDR3 consists of 16 residues. Germline loops: CDR1 KGHSH, CDR2 LQKENI. The CDR3, as DNA: TGTGCCAGCTCACCTCAGGTCGGGGGATCTGCGAAGGCGCAGTATTTT. It translates to CASSPQVGGSAKAQYF. Looking up the rest from reference TRBV18 and TRBJ2-3 gives the full variable domain: NAGVMQNPRHLVRRRGQEARLRCSPMKGHSHVYWYRQLPEEGLKFMVYLQKENIIDESGMPKERFSAEFPKEGPSILRIQQVVRGDSAAYFCASSPQVGGSAKAQYFGPGTRLTVL.

This chain links TRBV5-1 with TRBJ2-3, with TRBD2 matching 8 bases. Per the germline V gene, CDR1 is SGHRS and CDR2 is YFSETQ. The CDR3 sequence is 16 residues long. Trimming at V came to 0 bases and at J to 1 base, leaving 4 bases not matched to a gene. CDR3 in amino acids: CASSLGGSGGTDTQYF. CDR3 coding DNA: TGCGCCAGCAGCTTGGGAGGTAGCGGGGGCACAGATACGCAGTATTTT.

This chain's CDR3 is CASSPRTRTGAGNTIYF. CDR3 bases: TGTGCCAGCTCACCCCGGACCCGGACAGGGGCTGGAAACACCATATATTTT. The V gene is TRBV18, the J gene TRBJ1-3; 9 bases are shared with TRBD1. With 3 bases clipped from V and 2 bases from J, the junction kept 8 bases outside the gene matches. Germline V CDR1 and CDR2: KGHSH, LQKENI. CDR3 length equals 17 residues.

The chain employs TRBV6-1 and TRBJ1-3; D gene unclear. V lost 3 bases to trimming and J lost 4 bases, with 10 bases between them. The CDR3 has 14 residues. Per germline, CDR1 MNHNS and CDR2 SASEGT. The CDR3 sequence: CASSDPGSGNTIYF. The CDR3 coding sequence is TGTGCCAGCAGTGATCCGGGATCCGGAAACACCATATATTTT.

This chain uses TRBV3-1 (or the pseudogene TRBV3-2) with TRBJ1-4; TRBD1 might be the D (6 bases). V was shortened by 3 bases and J by 6 bases, with 14 bases between the two germline ends. Germline CDR1 reads LGHDT; CDR2 reads YNNKEL (reference sequence). CDR3 length: 15 residues. The CDR3 DNA reads TGTGCCAGCAGCCAGACAGGCGAACTTGATGAAAAACTGTTTTTT. It is translated as CASSQTGELDEKLFF.

The V call is TRBV7-2, the J call TRBJ1-1, with D maybe TRBD1 (6 bases). Germline CDR1 SGHTA, CDR2 FQGNSA. There are 13 residues in the CDR3. Trimming left V 5 bases short and J 1 base short, with 8 bases between. Here the CDR3 reads CASSEGQNTEAFF. The CDR3 nucleotides are TGTGCCAGCAGCGAGGGACAGAACACTGAAGCTTTCTTT.

The V and J genes are TRBV6-2 or TRBV6-3 and TRBJ1-6, with TRBD1 matching 7 bases. Germline CDR1 MNHEY, CDR2 SVGEGT. CDR3 length: 14 residues. After removal of 5 bases from V and 6 bases from J, the junction contained 4 bases not matched to a gene. The chain's CDR3 is CASSPGQPNSPLHF. In nucleotides, the CDR3 is TGTGCCAGCAGTCCGGGACAGCCTAATTCACCCCTCCACTTT.

V gene TRBV7-2 combines with J gene TRBJ2-3; 7 nucleotides line up with TRBD1. The CDR3 loop spans 14 amino acids. Germline V gene sequence: CDR1 SGHTA, CDR2 FQGNSA. With V trimmed by 5 bases and J by 2 bases, 4 bases remained unmatched. This chain's CDR3 is CASSRTGHTDTQYF. The CDR3 DNA sequence: TGTGCCAGCAGCCGGACAGGCCACACAGATACGCAGTATTTT. Together with reference TRBV7-2 and TRBJ2-3, the CDR3 gives the full variable domain: GAGVSQSPSNKVTEKGKDVELRCDPISGHTALYWYRQSLGQGLEFLIYFQGNSAPDKSGLPSDRFSAERTGGSVSTLTIQRTQQEDSAVYLCASSRTGHTDTQYFGPGTRLTVL.

The CDR3 reads CASSKVVRGLYGYTF. The DNA of the CDR3 is TGTGCCAGCAGCAAAGTTGTCAGGGGGCTGTATGGCTACACCTTC. This chain joins TRBV21-1 and TRBJ1-2; the table's TRBD1 call for D was not verified on the DNA. TRBV21-1 is shown as a pseudogene. The length of the CDR3 is 15 residues.

This chain joins TRBV10-3 and TRBJ2-6; 11 nucleotides align to TRBD1. The CDR3 consists of 16 residues. V shed 4 bases and J 4 bases; nucleotides not matched to a gene: 3. Per germline, CDR1 ENHRY and CDR2 SYGVKD. This CDR3 is CAISVDRGQGANVLTF. The DNA for the CDR3 is TGTGCCATCAGTGTGGACAGGGGGCAGGGGGCCAACGTCCTGACTTTC.

The rearrangement uses TRBV5-1 and TRBJ1-4; D not resolved. CDR1 and CDR2 (germline): SGHRS, YFSETQ. This CDR3 has 14 amino acids. The V gene lost 0 bases and the J gene lost 5 bases, with 8 bases spanning the gap. The CDR3 nucleotides read TGCGCCAGCAGCTTGGGTGGAGGAAATGAAAAACTGTTTTTT. Its protein is CASSLGGGNEKLFF.